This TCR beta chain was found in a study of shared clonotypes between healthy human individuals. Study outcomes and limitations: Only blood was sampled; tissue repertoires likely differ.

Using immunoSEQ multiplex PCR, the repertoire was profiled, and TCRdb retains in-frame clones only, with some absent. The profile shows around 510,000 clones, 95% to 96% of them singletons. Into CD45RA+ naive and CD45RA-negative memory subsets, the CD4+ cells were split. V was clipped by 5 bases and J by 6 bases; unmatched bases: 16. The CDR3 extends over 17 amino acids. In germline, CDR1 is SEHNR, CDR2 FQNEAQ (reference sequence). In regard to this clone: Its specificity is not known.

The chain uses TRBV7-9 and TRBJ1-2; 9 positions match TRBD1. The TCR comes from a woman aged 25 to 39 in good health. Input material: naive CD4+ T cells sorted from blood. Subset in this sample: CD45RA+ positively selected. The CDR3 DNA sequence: TGTGCCAGCAGCCCGATGACAGGGGGGAGGCGGACGGATGGCTACACCTTC. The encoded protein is CASSPMTGGRRTDGYTF.